This TCR beta chain was found in a study of CD8 T cells in Susac syndrome. Study-level findings and limits: There was no clonal expansion in the CD4+ T cell repertoires of Susac syndrome.

Random hexamers served to reverse transcribe roughly 0.45 to 1 ug RNA. TCRdb independently ran MiXCR on the immunoSEQ multiplex PCR reads; one entry per CDR3 protein. The data hold 210,000 or so distinct CDR3 sequences, with over 90% observed a single time. Remarks on this clonotype: Its antigen is not known.

The receptor's source is a human donor with Susac syndrome. Sequencing was done on a sample of CD4+ T cells from PBMCs.

The chain's CDR3 is CSARSSRGYSNQPQHF. CDR3 sequence (DNA): TGCAGTGCTAGATCATCCAGGGGATATAGCAATCAGCCCCAGCATTTT. The gene calls are TRBV20-1 and TRBJ1-5; D is possibly TRBD1 (6 bases). The V end lost 2 bases, the J end lost 0 bases, and 14 bases lay between the germline ends. In germline, CDR1 is DFQATT, CDR2 SNEGSKA (reference sequence). The CDR3 runs to 16 residues.